This T cell receptor (beta chain) was retrieved from a study of cytomegalovirus exposure and HLA in healthy donors. Details on this clone: The antigen remains unidentified.

Germline values: CDR1 LGHNT, CDR2 FRNRAP. The CDR3 contains 12 residues. The V end lost 4 bases, the J end lost 6 bases, and 8 bases lay between the germline ends. Study-level points and caveats: In a later analysis, TCR beta V- and J-gene trimming was associated with a missense DCLRE1C variant. Only CMV serostatus was available as immune exposure information. In a later analysis, HLA-associated beta chains showed higher expansion and lower generation probabilities than comparable chains. Researchers catalogued 164 TCR beta chains as cytomegalovirus-associated.

The PCR had 60 Vbeta and 13 Jbeta primers. Profiled with immunoSEQ multiplex PCR; TCRdb holds only in-frame clones, not every one. This table has 60,000 to 85,000 clones, roughly 88% appearing once. The V call is TRBV12-5, the J call TRBJ2-3; D is possibly TRBD2 (5 bases). This TCR was recovered from a man in his 70s in good health and CMV-seropositive. Sequenced input: PBMCs. Here the CDR3 DNA reads TGTGCTAGTGGTTCGGGGTTGGATACGCAGTATTTT. This translates into CASGSGLDTQYF.